This T cell receptor (beta chain) was profiled in a study of blood T cell repertoires in COVID-19. Study-wide background: The United States, Italy and Spain were the sources of the acute and convalescent COVID-19 samples. Sample material is recorded as cDNA or gDNA derived from T cells, B-cell-depleted T cells, or PBMCs.

V trimming: 0 bases; J trimming: 3 bases; junction bases outside the gene matches: 10. Germline assignment: CDR1 LGHDT and CDR2 YNNKEL (reference sequence). The length of the CDR3 is 17 residues. Original analysis: Nucleated cell counts were estimated from reference gene primer amplification. The protocol was immunoSEQ multiplex PCR, while the TCRdb copy is restricted to in-frame clones and leaves out a portion. V and J calls and clone size come straight from that table; D and trimming were deduced from the DNA. The sample includes some 270,000 clones, about 84% of them seen just once. Seattle participants joined during active infection and were tracked over time.

The chain employs TRBV3-1 (or the pseudogene TRBV3-2) and TRBJ2-7; 8 positions match TRBD2. This TCR was sampled from a woman aged 80 or over with COVID-19, enrolled during active disease. Sequencing was carried out using peripheral blood. The CDR3 loop reads CASSQDPSLAGLYEQYF. DNA for the CDR3: TGTGCCAGCAGCCAAGACCCATCGCTAGCGGGTCTCTACGAGCAGTACTTC.